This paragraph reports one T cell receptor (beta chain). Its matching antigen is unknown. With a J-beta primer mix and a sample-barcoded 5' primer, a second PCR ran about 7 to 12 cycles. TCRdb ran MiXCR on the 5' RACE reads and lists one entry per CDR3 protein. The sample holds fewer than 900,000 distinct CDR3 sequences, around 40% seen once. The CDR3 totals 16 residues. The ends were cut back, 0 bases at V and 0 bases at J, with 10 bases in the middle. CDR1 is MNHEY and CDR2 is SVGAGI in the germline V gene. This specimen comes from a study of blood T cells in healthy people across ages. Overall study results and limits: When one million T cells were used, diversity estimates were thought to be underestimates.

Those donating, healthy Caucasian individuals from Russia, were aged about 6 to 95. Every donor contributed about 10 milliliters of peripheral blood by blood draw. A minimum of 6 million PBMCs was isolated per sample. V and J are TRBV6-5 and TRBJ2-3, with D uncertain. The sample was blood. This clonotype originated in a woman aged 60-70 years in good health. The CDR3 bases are TGTGCCAGCAGTTACTCCCGACCACCTAGCACAGATACGCAGTATTTT. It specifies CASSYSRPPSTDTQYF.